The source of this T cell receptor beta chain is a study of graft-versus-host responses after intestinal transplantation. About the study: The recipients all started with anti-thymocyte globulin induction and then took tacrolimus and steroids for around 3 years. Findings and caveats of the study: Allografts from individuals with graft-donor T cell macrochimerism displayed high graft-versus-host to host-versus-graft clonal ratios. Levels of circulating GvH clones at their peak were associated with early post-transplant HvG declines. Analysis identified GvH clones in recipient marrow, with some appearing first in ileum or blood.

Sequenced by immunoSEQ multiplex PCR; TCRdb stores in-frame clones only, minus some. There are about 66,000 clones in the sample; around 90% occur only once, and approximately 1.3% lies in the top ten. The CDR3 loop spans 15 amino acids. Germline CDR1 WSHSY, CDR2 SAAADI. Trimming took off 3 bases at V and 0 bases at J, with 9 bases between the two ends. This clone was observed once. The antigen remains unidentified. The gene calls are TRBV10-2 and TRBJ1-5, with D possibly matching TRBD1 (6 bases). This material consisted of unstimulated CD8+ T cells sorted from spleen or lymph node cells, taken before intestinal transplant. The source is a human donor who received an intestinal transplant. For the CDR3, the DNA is TGCGCCAGCAGTGACCAGGGGTATAGCAATCAGCCCCAGCATTTT. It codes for CASSDQGYSNQPQHF.